This TCR beta chain was recorded in a study of shared clonotypes between healthy human individuals. Background on the study: CD4 naive and CD4 memory each took three plates per donor, while CD8 naive took two and CD8 memory one.

Per the original methods: ImmunoSEQ output lacked quality scores and full-length reads, limiting matched filtering. Produced via immunoSEQ multiplex PCR; TCRdb's table is partial and in-frame only. V and J calls and clone size are those listed in that table; D and trimming were worked out from the DNA. This table holds about 800,000 clones, 96% found once. Naive CD8 populations comprised CD45RO-negative cells positively selected for CCR7, excluding terminally differentiated effector memory CD45RA+ cells. Healthy HIV-negative adults without recent acute infections or vaccinations served as donors. Donors were Caucasian adults residing in Nashville, Tennessee, USA. Germline V gene lookup returns CDR1 MGHRA and CDR2 YSYEKL. There are 15 residues in the CDR3. Trimming removed 0 bases from V and 4 bases from J, with 9 bases in between.

The material sequenced was naive CD8+ T cells sorted from blood. This TCR derives from a young man in good health. The rearrangement joins TRBV4-1 to TRBJ2-2; D could derive from TRBD1 or TRBD2 (5 bases each). In nucleotides, the CDR3 is TGCGCCAGCAGCCAAGATCGTGGGACCACCGGGGAGCTGTTTTTT. It is translated as CASSQDRGTTGELFF.